This passage covers 13 T cell receptor beta chains from one sample sequenced in a study of blood T cell repertoires in COVID-19. Some clones are missing from TCRdb's copy, which holds only in-frame ones; the method was immunoSEQ multiplex PCR. The sample shows almost 200,000 clones, about 89% of them seen only once. Sequencing input: PBMCs or T cells enriched from blood (not recorded which). The receptors come from a woman aged 18-29 years who had recovered from COVID-19.

In DNA, the CDR3 is TGTGCCAGCAGAAACCAGGAGGCGGATGGCTACACCTTC. Amino acids: CASRNQEADGYTF. This rearrangement joins TRBV6-5 to TRBJ1-2; no clear D gene. CDR3 length: 13 amino acids. Trimming stripped 6 bases from V and 6 bases from J, with 14 bases between. Germline V gene data show CDR1 as MNHEY and CDR2 as SVGAGI.

V is TRBV2 and J is TRBJ1-2; D uncertain. The CDR3 has 11 amino acids. CDR1 SNHLY and CDR2 FYNNEI come from the germline V gene. V lost 5 bases to trimming and J lost 4 bases, with 5 bases between them. The DNA of the CDR3 is TGTGCCAGCAGTATCGTCTATGGCTACACCTTC. Translating gives CASSIVYGYTF.

The gene calls are TRBV28 and TRBJ1-4; 10 bases are a match to TRBD1. The CDR3 loop spans 17 amino acids. Germline lookup yields CDR1 MDHEN and CDR2 SYDVKM. V shed 6 bases, J shed 3 bases, and the junction held 10 bases outside the gene matches. CDR3 sequence: CASRPDRGDRSNEKLFF. In DNA form, the CDR3 reads TGTGCCAGCAGACCGGACAGGGGGGACCGCTCTAATGAAAAACTGTTTTTT.

This rearrangement joins TRBV18 to TRBJ1-4; weak D call: TRBD1 (6 bases). Germline lookup yields CDR1 KGHSH and CDR2 LQKENI. This CDR3 has 16 residues. The ends were cut back, 1 base at V and 8 bases at J, with 17 bases in the middle. CDR3 region: CASSPRISEGGEKLFF. The CDR3 DNA reads TGTGCCAGCTCACCACGCATCTCAGAAGGGGGAGAAAAACTGTTTTTT.

The chain combines TRBV7-9 with TRBJ2-3, with 12 nucleotides matching TRBD2. Germline CDR1 reads SEHNR; CDR2 reads FQNEAQ (reference sequence). The trim removed 0 bases at V and 2 bases at J, leaving 9 bases unmatched. CDR3 size: 19 residues. The CDR3 protein is CASSLAFLAGGPHTDTQYF. CDR3 DNA: TGTGCCAGCAGCTTAGCCTTCCTAGCGGGGGGGCCTCACACAGATACGCAGTATTTT.

The chain uses TRBV5-4 and TRBJ2-2, with a tentative D call TRBD1 (6 bases). Germline V gene data show CDR1 as SGHNT and CDR2 as YYREEE (reference sequence). CDR3 length equals 15 residues. Trimming shortened V by 4 bases and J by 6 bases, and 16 bases separated the two germline ends. In nucleotides, the CDR3 is TGTGCCAGCAGCCACGTCAGGGGTGGGGCCGGGGAGCTGTTTTTT. As protein: CASSHVRGGAGELFF.

The V call is TRBV13, the J call TRBJ1-5; a weak D match, TRBD1 (6 bases). The CDR3 has 16 residues. Germline V gives CDR1 PRHDT, CDR2 FYEKMQ (reference sequence). Trimming pared 3 bases from V and 2 bases from J, leaving 14 bases between. The CDR3 region is CASSFGRGSGNQPQHF. Written as DNA, the CDR3 is TGTGCCAGCAGCTTCGGCAGGGGCAGCGGCAATCAGCCCCAGCATTTT.

CDR3 sequence: CSVEEIGTDYGYTF. For the CDR3, the DNA is TGCAGCGTTGAAGAGATTGGGACAGACTATGGCTACACCTTC. V gene TRBV29-1 combines with J gene TRBJ1-2, with 7 bases lining up with TRBD1. Germline V gene sequence: CDR1 SQVTM, CDR2 ANQGSEA. With V trimmed by 0 bases and J by 3 bases, 4 bases remained unmatched. CDR3 length equals 14 residues.

The CDR3, as DNA: TGTGCCAGCAGCTTGGGTACTAACACTGAAGCTTTCTTT. Amino acid sequence: CASSLGTNTEAFF. The chain is built from TRBV5-4 and TRBJ1-1, with D hard to call. Trimming stripped 0 bases from V and 2 bases from J, with 5 bases between. The CDR3 totals 13 residues. CDR1 is SGHNT, CDR2 YYREEE, per germline (reference sequence).

This chain links TRBV11-2 with TRBJ2-1; 9 nucleotides align to TRBD2. After removal of 0 bases from V and 15 bases from J, the junction contained 6 bases not matched to a gene. CDR1 and CDR2 (germline): SGHAT, FQNNGV. The CDR3 has 13 amino acids. The CDR3: CASSLEVAGVRFF. In DNA, the CDR3 is TGTGCCAGCAGCTTAGAAGTAGCGGGGGTGCGGTTCTTC.

The chain links TRBV9 to TRBJ1-2, with D possibly matching TRBD1 (5 bases). The V gene's germline CDR1 is SGDLS and CDR2 YYNGEE. The CDR3 spans 16 residues. The ends were cut back, 3 bases at V and 5 bases at J, with 20 bases in the middle. The CDR3 region is CASSAGTALAGYGYTF. CDR3 nucleotide sequence: TGTGCCAGCAGCGCCGGGACGGCGCTAGCGGGTTATGGCTACACCTTC.

The gene calls are TRBV11-2 and TRBJ2-5; D is possibly TRBD1 (6 bases). The germline gives CDR1 SGHAT, CDR2 FQNNGV. The CDR3 has 12 residues. V gave up 6 bases and J gave up 7 bases, with 12 bases separating them. The CDR3 loop reads CASRGDIGTQYF. The CDR3 nucleotides read TGTGCCAGCAGGGGGGACATCGGGACCCAGTACTTC.

This clone appeared once. This chain connects TRBV2 to TRBJ2-3, with 9 bases matching TRBD1. The CDR3 length is 15 residues. Trimming took 5 bases from V and 2 from J; bases not matched to a gene: 5. Germline V gene lookup returns CDR1 SNHLY and CDR2 FYNNEI. CDR3 in DNA: TGTGCCAGCAGTCCGGGACAGGGCAACACAGATACGCAGTATTTT. This sequence encodes CASSPGQGNTDTQYF. Complete variable domain (other parts from reference TRBV2 and TRBJ2-3): EPEVTQTPSHQVTQMGQEVILRCVPISNHLYFYWYRQILGQKVEFLVSFYNNEISEKSEIFDDQFSVERPDGSNFTLKIRSTKLEDSAMYFCASSPGQGNTDTQYFGPGTRLTVL.